The next 32 T cell receptor beta chains were all read from a single sample in a study of T cells in Graves' hyperthyroidism and ophthalmopathy. TCR beta CDR3 region amplification was performed from RNA transcripts. Primed by the HTBI set, a first-round RT-PCR was run on the TCR CDR3. TCRdb recomputed calls from the multiplex PCR reads with MiXCR, one row per CDR3 protein. The sample consists of fewer than 650,000 distinct CDR3 sequences, 14% of them appearing once. The sample taken for sequencing was blood. These receptors originate from a woman between 35 and 50 years old with Graves' hyperthyroidism.

The chain couples TRBV5-4 to TRBJ2-1, with D tentatively TRBD2 (6 bases). The V gene's germline CDR1 is SGHNT and CDR2 YYREEE (reference sequence). Trimming took off 2 bases at V and 1 base at J, with 13 bases between the two ends. This CDR3 is 16 amino acids long. The CDR3 DNA sequence: TGTGCCAGCAGCTTTGATCCTGGGACTTCCTACAATGAGCAGTTCTTC. Its translation is CASSFDPGTSYNEQFF.

This clonotype was counted between two and nine times. This chain links TRBV18 with TRBJ2-7; D may correspond to TRBD1 or TRBD2 (6 bases each). V was clipped by 6 bases and J by 0 bases, with 12 bases between them. CDR1 KGHSH and CDR2 LQKENI come from the germline V gene. The CDR3 totals 14 residues. The CDR3 reads CASSGGANSYEQYF. CDR3 sequence (DNA): TGTGCCAGCTCGGGGGGCGCAAACTCCTACGAGCAGTACTTC.

A few counts support this clonotype. V and J are TRBV19 and TRBJ2-2, with D maybe TRBD1 (6 bases). Per the germline V gene, CDR1 is LNHDA and CDR2 is SQIVND (reference sequence). V lost 3 bases and J 1 base, leaving 9 bases between the germline ends. The CDR3 loop spans 15 amino acids. The CDR3 coding sequence is TGTGCCAGTAGTATCCAGACAGGGAACACCGGGGAGCTGTTTTTT. Protein: CASSIQTGNTGELFF.

The rearrangement uses TRBV6-1 and TRBJ1-5; D remains ambiguous. This CDR3 is 18 amino acids long. Germline lookup yields CDR1 MNHNS and CDR2 SASEGT. V was trimmed by 8 bases and J by 0 bases, leaving 23 bases between them. The CDR3 region has the DNA TGTGCCAGCGGGAGCAGCGAAATATTCTCGTATAGCAATCAGCCCCAGCATTTT. As protein: CASGSSEIFSYSNQPQHF.

The chain is built from TRBV11-2 and TRBJ2-6; 13 bases match TRBD2. V dropped 5 bases and J dropped 3; count of bases not matched to a gene: 7. This CDR3 is 18 amino acids long. Germline-derived CDR1 and CDR2 are SGHAT and FQNNGV. CDR3: CASSPRRLAGGGANVLTF. The CDR3 nucleotides read TGTGCCAGCAGCCCCAGGCGACTAGCGGGAGGTGGGGCCAACGTCCTGACTTTC.

This clonotype appeared many times. The chain joins TRBV3-1 to TRBJ2-2; D remains ambiguous. Per germline, CDR1 LGHDT and CDR2 YNNKEL (reference sequence). CDR3 size: 14 residues. Trimming left V 4 bases short and J 4 bases short, with 10 bases between. This chain's CDR3 is CASSLLGSTGELFF. Here the CDR3 DNA reads TGTGCCAGCAGCCTTCTAGGGTCCACCGGGGAGCTGTTTTTT.

This clonotype was detected a few times. The chain couples TRBV20-1 to TRBJ1-2, with TRBD1 identical over 8 bases. Losses at the gene ends were 0 bases for V and 8 bases for J; bases not matched to a gene: 11. Germline V gives CDR1 DFQATT, CDR2 SNEGSKA (reference sequence). This CDR3 region has 15 residues. CDR3 protein: CSARDSRGRWGGYTF. CDR3 nucleotides: TGCAGTGCTAGAGATAGCAGGGGGCGGTGGGGAGGCTACACCTTC.

The J gene is TRBJ2-7, the V gene TRBV20-1; no definite D call. CDR3 size: 16 residues. Trimming cost V 3 bases and J 5 bases, with 23 bases left between them. Germline V gene data show CDR1 as DFQATT and CDR2 as SNEGSKA (reference sequence). The CDR3 is CSARPRLLQAVDEQYF. The CDR3 nucleotides read TGCAGTGCTAGGCCCCGGCTCCTTCAGGCCGTCGACGAGCAGTACTTC.

This clonotype turned up a few times. The chain recombines TRBV5-1 with TRBJ2-1; 12 bases map to TRBD2. The CDR3 spans 15 residues. J gave up 5 bases and V 4 bases, and 4 bases lay outside the gene matches. The germline gives CDR1 SGHRS, CDR2 YFSETQ. CDR3 loop: CASSLAGGLHNEQFF. The CDR3 coding sequence is TGCGCCAGCAGCCTAGCGGGAGGGCTTCACAATGAGCAGTTCTTC. The entire variable domain, with the rest obtained from reference TRBV5-1 and TRBJ2-1, is as follows: KAGVTQTPRYLIKTRGQQVTLSCSPISGHRSVSWYQQTPGQGLQFLFEYFSETQRNKGNFPGRFSGRQFSNSRSEMNVSTLELGDSALYLCASSLAGGLHNEQFFGPGTRLTVL.

The chain combines TRBV5-1 with TRBJ2-1; TRBD1 is a possible D gene (6 bases). The germline gives CDR1 SGHRS, CDR2 YFSETQ. Deletions cut 2 bases from V and 1 base from J, with 10 bases between. The CDR3 sequence is 15 residues long. CDR3 in amino acids: CASSLQGPSYNEQFF. The CDR3, as DNA: TGCGCCAGCAGCTTACAGGGACCGTCCTACAATGAGCAGTTCTTC.

This clonotype was picked up a small number of times. The V call is TRBV10-3, the J call TRBJ1-3; D gene uncertain. The V end lost 0 bases, the J end lost 2 bases, and 8 bases lay between the germline ends. The CDR3 totals 15 residues. From germline, CDR1 is ENHRY and CDR2 SYGVKD. The CDR3 DNA follows: TGTGCCATCAGTGAGTCTACTTCACCTGGAAACACCATATATTTT. This sequence encodes CAISESTSPGNTIYF.

The table lists this clonotype with many counts. V is TRBV5-8 and J is TRBJ2-1, with 11 bases matching TRBD2. The CDR3 loop spans 16 amino acids. V lost 4 bases to trimming and J lost 4 bases; unmatched junction nucleotides: 7. CDR1 SGHTS and CDR2 YDEGEE come from the germline V gene. The CDR3 region is CASSARLAGLYNEQFF. In DNA, the CDR3 is TGTGCCAGCAGCGCCAGACTAGCGGGGCTTTACAATGAGCAGTTCTTC.

This clonotype has a handful of counts. The chain combines TRBV12-3 or TRBV12-4 with TRBJ1-2; tentative D call: TRBD1 (5 bases). The V end lost 6 bases, the J end lost 8 bases, and 10 bases lay between the germline ends. The CDR3 is made up of 11 amino acids. DNA for the CDR3: TGTGCCAGCAGGGGAGGGGTAGGCTACACCTTC. Its translation: CASRGGVGYTF.

The sample holds a few counts of this clonotype. The V and J genes are TRBV5-1 and TRBJ2-5; perhaps TRBD1 as D (5 bases). CDR1 SGHRS and CDR2 YFSETQ come from the germline V gene. V lost 6 bases and J 1 base, leaving 10 bases between the germline ends. The CDR3 runs 13 residues. The CDR3 DNA is TGCGCCAGCAAAACGACAGCCCAAGAGACCCAGTACTTC. Protein: CASKTTAQETQYF.

This clonotype showed up just a few times. The CDR3 coding sequence is TGCAGTTTGAAGAGGGCGGGGGGGGAGCTGTTTTTT. Its translation is CSLKRAGGELFF. The gene calls are TRBV20-1 and TRBJ2-2, with D perhaps matching TRBD2 (6 bases). Trimming pared 8 bases from V and 8 bases from J, leaving 15 bases between. This CDR3 spans 12 amino acids. The V gene's germline CDR1 is DFQATT and CDR2 SNEGSKA (reference sequence).

The table lists this clonotype with many counts. The chain joins TRBV20-1 to TRBJ2-1; a weak D match, TRBD2 (6 bases). This CDR3 contains 16 residues. The ends were cut back, 2 bases at V and 0 bases at J, with 14 bases in the middle. The germline CDR1 and CDR2 sequences are DFQATT and SNEGSKA (reference sequence). This chain's CDR3 is CSARSNRDSSYNEQFF. The DNA for the CDR3 is TGCAGTGCTAGATCCAACCGGGACTCCTCCTACAATGAGCAGTTCTTC.

This chain uses TRBV29-1 with TRBJ2-1, with 7 bases identical to TRBD1. Germline-derived CDR1 and CDR2 are SQVTM and ANQGSEA. J gave up 9 bases and V 7 bases, and 6 bases lay outside the gene matches. The CDR3 length is 11 residues. The CDR3 nucleotides read TGCAGCGCCCACTACAGGGGTGAGCAGTTCTTC. It encodes CSAHYRGEQFF.

This clonotype was seen repeatedly, ten times or more. The CDR3 region is CASSLGVAGTSTDTQYF. The CDR3 bases are TGTGCCAGCAGCTTAGGCGTAGCGGGAACTAGCACAGATACGCAGTATTTT. V gene TRBV7-8 combines with J gene TRBJ2-3; TRBD2 aligns across 8 bases. The trim removed 1 base at V and 0 bases at J, leaving 6 bases unmatched. There are 17 residues in the CDR3. CDR1 and CDR2 (germline): SGHVS, FQNEAQ.

This chain uses TRBV19 with TRBJ2-3; D perhaps matches TRBD1 (5 bases). The CDR3 consists of 15 residues. Trimming cost V 0 bases and J 2 bases, with 9 bases left between them. CDR1 and CDR2 from the germline V gene are LNHDA and SQIVND (reference sequence). CDR3 protein: CASSIDTGYTDTQYF. The CDR3 nucleotides are TGTGCCAGTAGTATAGATACAGGATACACAGATACGCAGTATTTT.

V gene TRBV2 combines with J gene TRBJ2-3; TRBD2 aligns across 9 bases. The V gene's germline CDR1 is SNHLY and CDR2 FYNNEI. J was trimmed by 3 bases and V by 4 bases; bases with no gene match: 8. The length of the CDR3 is 16 residues. The CDR3 loop reads CASSGAVAGGTDTQYF. In DNA form, the CDR3 reads TGTGCCAGCAGTGGGGCCGTGGCGGGAGGGACAGATACGCAGTATTTT.

This clonotype was observed many times. The CDR3 protein is CASSGTSGRRDEQFF. The CDR3 coding sequence is TGCGCCAGCAGCGGAACTAGCGGGAGGAGGGATGAGCAGTTCTTC. This chain uses TRBV5-1 with TRBJ2-1; TRBD2 agrees at 12 bases. The CDR3 totals 15 residues. V gave up 4 bases and J gave up 8 bases; unmatched junction bases: 7. CDR1 and CDR2 (germline): SGHRS, YFSETQ.

Ten or more counts support this clonotype. The V call is TRBV28, the J call TRBJ2-1; D remains unclear. V was shortened by 6 bases and J by 0 bases, with 12 bases between the two germline ends. The CDR3 totals 15 residues. The germline gives CDR1 MDHEN, CDR2 SYDVKM. DNA of the CDR3: TGTGCCAGCAGCCGAGGCCGTAGCTCCTACAATGAGCAGTTCTTC. Translating gives CASSRGRSSYNEQFF.

This clonotype was seen repeatedly, ten times or more. This chain uses TRBV11-3 with TRBJ2-1, with TRBD1 as a possible D gene (6 bases). Germline CDR1 is SGHNT and CDR2 is YENEEA. This CDR3 comprises 14 residues. Trimming took 5 bases from V and 3 from J, leaving 11 bases between them. The CDR3 nucleotides are TGTGCCAGCAGCGAGCGGACAGTCTACAATGAGCAGTTCTTC. Protein: CASSERTVYNEQFF.

This clonotype showed up just a few times. In DNA, the CDR3 is TGTGCCAGCAGCCAAGATAGTACTGGGGCCAACGTCCTGACTTTC. This sequence encodes CASSQDSTGANVLTF. The chain employs TRBV3-1 and TRBJ2-6; D gene unclear. Trimming removed 0 bases at V and 2 bases at J, with 5 bases between. The V gene's germline CDR1 is LGHDT and CDR2 YNNKEL (reference sequence). The CDR3 has 15 residues.

In regard to this clonotype: A much more abundant neighbour one base away suggests this may be a read error. V is TRBV2 and J is TRBJ1-1, with unresolved D. Looked up from germline, CDR1 is SNHLY and CDR2 is FYNNEI. The CDR3 runs 13 residues. CDR3 region: CASSVEANTEASF. DNA of the CDR3: TGTGCCAGCTCGGTCGAGGCTAACACTGAAGCTTCCTTT.

This clonotype has ten or more counts. The V call is TRBV6-1, the J call TRBJ2-5, with TRBD2 identical over 9 bases. The CDR3 spans 15 residues. J was trimmed by 1 base and V by 5 bases; bases with no gene match: 5. Germline V gene data show CDR1 as MNHNS and CDR2 as SASEGT. CDR3 sequence: CASSSGLAPQETQYF. Written as DNA, the CDR3 is TGTGCCAGCAGTTCCGGACTAGCGCCCCAAGAGACCCAGTACTTC.

This clonotype was counted ten times or more. The V call is TRBV11-2, the J call TRBJ2-7, with D unclear. From germline, CDR1 is SGHAT and CDR2 FQNNGV. This CDR3 is 12 amino acids long. Trimming shortened V by 6 bases and J by 3 bases, and 9 bases separated the two germline ends. CDR3 bases: TGTGCCAGCAGTTCGGACGGCTACGAGCAGTACTTC. Its translation is CASSSDGYEQYF.

This clonotype has just a few counts. The V gene is TRBV20-1, the J gene TRBJ2-5; D may be TRBD1 (6 bases). There are 13 residues in the CDR3. From germline, CDR1 is DFQATT and CDR2 SNEGSKA (reference sequence). Between the trimmed V and J ends, which lost 2 bases and 4 bases, there was a span of 11 bases. The CDR3 DNA follows: TGCAGTGCTAGAAGGGGGTTTCGAGAGACCCAGTACTTC. Translation: CSARRGFRETQYF.

The chain uses TRBV5-1 and TRBJ2-3; D unclear. Germline CDR1 and CDR2: SGHRS and YFSETQ. The V end lost 4 bases, the J end lost 2 bases, and 8 bases lay between the germline ends. The CDR3 has 13 residues. The chain's CDR3 is CASSVGFTDTQYF. In nucleotides, the CDR3 is TGCGCCAGCAGCGTAGGGTTCACAGATACGCAGTATTTT.

This clonotype has at least ten counts. This chain uses TRBV5-1 with TRBJ2-1; D perhaps matches TRBD2 (6 bases). There are 15 residues in the CDR3. Trimming stripped 5 bases from V and 0 bases from J, with 12 bases between. Germline values: CDR1 SGHRS, CDR2 YFSETQ. CDR3 protein: CASSEAGNSYNEQFF. Here the CDR3 DNA reads TGCGCCAGCAGTGAGGCGGGAAACTCCTACAATGAGCAGTTCTTC.

This clonotype was recorded many times. V and J are TRBV28 and TRBJ1-2; no definite D call. CDR1 and CDR2 (germline): MDHEN, SYDVKM. The V and J ends lost 8 bases and 5 bases respectively, with 12 bases between them. The CDR3 has 12 residues. CDR3 sequence: CASGGRAYGYTF. CDR3 nucleotides: TGTGCCAGCGGCGGGAGGGCTTATGGCTACACCTTC.

The rearrangement uses TRBV12-3 or TRBV12-4 and TRBJ1-2; 9 bases line up with TRBD1. Germline trimming cut 5 bases from V and 3 bases from J; bases unmatched to any gene: 7. CDR3 size: 15 residues. Written as DNA, the CDR3 is TGTGCCAGCAGTACCGGGACAGGGAAATACTATGGCTACACCTTC. Encoded protein: CASSTGTGKYYGYTF.